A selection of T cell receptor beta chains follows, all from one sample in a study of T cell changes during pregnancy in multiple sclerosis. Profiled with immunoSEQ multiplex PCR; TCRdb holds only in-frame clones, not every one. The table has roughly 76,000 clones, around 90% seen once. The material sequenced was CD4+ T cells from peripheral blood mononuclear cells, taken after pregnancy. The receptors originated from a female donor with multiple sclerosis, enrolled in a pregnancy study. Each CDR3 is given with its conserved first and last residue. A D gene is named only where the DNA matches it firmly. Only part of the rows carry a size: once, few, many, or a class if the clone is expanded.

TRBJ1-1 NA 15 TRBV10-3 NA TGTGCCATCAGGGCAGAGGGACAATCAAACACTGAAGCTTTCTTT CAIRAEGQSNTEAFF
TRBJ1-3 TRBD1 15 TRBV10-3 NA TGTGCCATCAGTCCGGGACAGATCTCTGGAAACACCATATATTTT CAISPGQISGNTIYF
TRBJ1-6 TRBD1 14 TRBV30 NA TGTGCCTGGAGTGAAGGGACAGGAAATTCACCCCTCCACTTT CAWSEGTGNSPLHF
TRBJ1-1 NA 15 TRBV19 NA TGTGCCAGTAGTCTCCTGAGAAGGGGGTGGACTGAAGCTTTCTTT CASSLLRRGWTEAFF
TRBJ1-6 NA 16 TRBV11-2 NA TGTGCCAGCAGGGATAGGCGGGGGGCGAAGAATTCACCCCTCCACTTT CASRDRRGAKNSPLHF
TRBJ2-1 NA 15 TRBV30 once TGTGCCTGGAGGGGAGGGGGTAGCTCCTACAATGAGCAGTTCTTC CAWRGGGSSYNEQFF
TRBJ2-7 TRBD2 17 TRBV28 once TGTGCCAGCAGCCAAACCCTAGCGGGGTCCAGCTCCTACGAGCAGTACTTC CASSQTLAGSSSYEQYF
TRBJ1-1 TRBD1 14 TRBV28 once TGTGCCAGCACCTTGGACAGGGGGCGTACTGAAGCTTTCTTT CASTLDRGRTEAFF
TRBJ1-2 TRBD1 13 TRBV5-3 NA TGTGCCAGAAGTATAGACAGGGCCCGAGGCTACACCTTC CARSIDRARGYTF
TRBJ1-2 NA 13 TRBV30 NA TGTGCCTGGAGTATGACAGTTAACTATGGCTACACCTTC CAWSMTVNYGYTF
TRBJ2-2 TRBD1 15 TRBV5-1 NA TGCGCCAGCAGTCGCCGGACAGGGAGGACCGGGGAGCTGTTTTTT CASSRRTGRTGELFF
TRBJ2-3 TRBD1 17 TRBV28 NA TGTGCCAGCAGTCCTGAGGGACAGAGCTTAAACACAGATACGCAGTATTTT CASSPEGQSLNTDTQYF
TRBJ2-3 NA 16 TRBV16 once TGTGCCAGCAGCCAATCTAGCGCGCTAACGGCAGATACGCAGTATTTT CASSQSSALTADTQYF
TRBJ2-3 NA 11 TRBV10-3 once TGTGCCATCAGGGAGGCGAATACGCAGTATTTT CAIREANTQYF
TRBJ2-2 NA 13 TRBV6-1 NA TGTGCCAGCATAGTACGGTACACCGGGGAGCTGTTTTTT CASIVRYTGELFF
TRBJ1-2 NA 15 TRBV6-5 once TGTGCCAGCACTACTCGTGGGGGGGGGAATTATGGCTACACCTTC CASTTRGGGNYGYTF
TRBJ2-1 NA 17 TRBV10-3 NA TGTGCCATCAGTGAGTCGACGGGGCAGGGGCCATACCATGAGCAGTTCTTC CAISESTGQGPYHEQFF
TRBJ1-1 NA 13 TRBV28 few TGTGCCAGCAGTTCAGGACGGAGGATTGAAGCTTTCTTT CASSSGRRIEAFF
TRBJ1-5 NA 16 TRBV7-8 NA TGTGCCAGCAGCTTAGTTGGCAGGGAGGGCAATCAGCCCCAGCATTTT CASSLVGREGNQPQHF
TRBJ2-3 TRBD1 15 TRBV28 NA TGTGCCAGCATTACTGGGACAGGGAGTACAGATACGCAGTATTTT CASITGTGSTDTQYF
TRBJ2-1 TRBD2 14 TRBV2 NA TGTGCCAGCATAGGACTAGCGGGGCGAAATGAGCAGTTCTTC CASIGLAGRNEQFF
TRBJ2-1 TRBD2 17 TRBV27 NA TGTGCCAGCAGTTTAAGGCCCCGGCTAGCGGGAGTGGGTGAGCAGTTCTTC CASSLRPRLAGVGEQFF
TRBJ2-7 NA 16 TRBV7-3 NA TGTGCCAGCAGCTTAGCCGGGGGTCCACAGACCTACGAGCAGTACTTC CASSLAGGPQTYEQYF
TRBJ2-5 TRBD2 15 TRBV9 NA TGTGCCAGCAGCGTAGGAACGGGGGGGCGAGAGACCCAGTACTTC CASSVGTGGRETQYF
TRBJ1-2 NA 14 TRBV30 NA TGTGCCTGGAGAGCCCCGGGAGCCCTCTATGGCTACACCTTC CAWRAPGALYGYTF
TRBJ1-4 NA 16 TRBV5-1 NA TGCGCCAGCAGCTTGGGACGGCTAAGGAGTAATGAAAAACTGTTTTTT CASSLGRLRSNEKLFF
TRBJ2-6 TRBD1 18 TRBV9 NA TGTGCCAGCAGCGATAGACAGGGGGCTACCTCTGGGGCCAACGTCCTGACTTTC CASSDRQGATSGANVLTF
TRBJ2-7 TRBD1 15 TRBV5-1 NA TGCGCCAGCAGCTTGGTGGGACAGGGGGTAGAAGAGCAGTACTTC CASSLVGQGVEEQYF
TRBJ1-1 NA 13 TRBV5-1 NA TGCGCCAGCAGCTGGGGGGGTGGCACTGAAGCTTTCTTT CASSWGGGTEAFF
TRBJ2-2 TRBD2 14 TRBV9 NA TGTGCCAGCAGCCCTAGTGGGGGGGCCGGGGAGCTGTTTTTT CASSPSGGAGELFF
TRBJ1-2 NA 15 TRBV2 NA TGTGCCAGCAGCCCCGCCTTCACAGGGACCTATGGCTACACCTTC CASSPAFTGTYGYTF